This T cell receptor (beta chain) was captured in a study of T-cell memory formation after mild COVID-19. Study-wide points: Contracting CD8+ clones were enriched in EMRA, CD4+ mainly in CM and EM.

This CDR3 is 13 amino acids long. Trimming stripped 4 bases from V and 7 bases from J, with 12 bases between. The germline CDR1 and CDR2 sequences are SGHRS and YFSETQ. TCRdb reprocessed the 5' RACE reads with MiXCR, giving one entry per CDR3 protein. The sample includes under 700,000 distinct CDR3 sequences, around 21% of them seen just once. As to this clonotype: Its antigen is as yet unknown.

This sequence joins TRBV5-1 and TRBJ2-4; maybe TRBD1 (6 bases). The sample comprised PBMCs or a T cell subset sorted from them (not recorded which). The clonotype originates from an adult woman who had mild COVID-19 (a few samples of this study predate the infection). Cell type and time point are not known. The CDR3 nucleotides read TGCGCCAGCAGCACACAGGGTGGTAACATTCAGTACTTC. Its translation: CASSTQGGNIQYF.